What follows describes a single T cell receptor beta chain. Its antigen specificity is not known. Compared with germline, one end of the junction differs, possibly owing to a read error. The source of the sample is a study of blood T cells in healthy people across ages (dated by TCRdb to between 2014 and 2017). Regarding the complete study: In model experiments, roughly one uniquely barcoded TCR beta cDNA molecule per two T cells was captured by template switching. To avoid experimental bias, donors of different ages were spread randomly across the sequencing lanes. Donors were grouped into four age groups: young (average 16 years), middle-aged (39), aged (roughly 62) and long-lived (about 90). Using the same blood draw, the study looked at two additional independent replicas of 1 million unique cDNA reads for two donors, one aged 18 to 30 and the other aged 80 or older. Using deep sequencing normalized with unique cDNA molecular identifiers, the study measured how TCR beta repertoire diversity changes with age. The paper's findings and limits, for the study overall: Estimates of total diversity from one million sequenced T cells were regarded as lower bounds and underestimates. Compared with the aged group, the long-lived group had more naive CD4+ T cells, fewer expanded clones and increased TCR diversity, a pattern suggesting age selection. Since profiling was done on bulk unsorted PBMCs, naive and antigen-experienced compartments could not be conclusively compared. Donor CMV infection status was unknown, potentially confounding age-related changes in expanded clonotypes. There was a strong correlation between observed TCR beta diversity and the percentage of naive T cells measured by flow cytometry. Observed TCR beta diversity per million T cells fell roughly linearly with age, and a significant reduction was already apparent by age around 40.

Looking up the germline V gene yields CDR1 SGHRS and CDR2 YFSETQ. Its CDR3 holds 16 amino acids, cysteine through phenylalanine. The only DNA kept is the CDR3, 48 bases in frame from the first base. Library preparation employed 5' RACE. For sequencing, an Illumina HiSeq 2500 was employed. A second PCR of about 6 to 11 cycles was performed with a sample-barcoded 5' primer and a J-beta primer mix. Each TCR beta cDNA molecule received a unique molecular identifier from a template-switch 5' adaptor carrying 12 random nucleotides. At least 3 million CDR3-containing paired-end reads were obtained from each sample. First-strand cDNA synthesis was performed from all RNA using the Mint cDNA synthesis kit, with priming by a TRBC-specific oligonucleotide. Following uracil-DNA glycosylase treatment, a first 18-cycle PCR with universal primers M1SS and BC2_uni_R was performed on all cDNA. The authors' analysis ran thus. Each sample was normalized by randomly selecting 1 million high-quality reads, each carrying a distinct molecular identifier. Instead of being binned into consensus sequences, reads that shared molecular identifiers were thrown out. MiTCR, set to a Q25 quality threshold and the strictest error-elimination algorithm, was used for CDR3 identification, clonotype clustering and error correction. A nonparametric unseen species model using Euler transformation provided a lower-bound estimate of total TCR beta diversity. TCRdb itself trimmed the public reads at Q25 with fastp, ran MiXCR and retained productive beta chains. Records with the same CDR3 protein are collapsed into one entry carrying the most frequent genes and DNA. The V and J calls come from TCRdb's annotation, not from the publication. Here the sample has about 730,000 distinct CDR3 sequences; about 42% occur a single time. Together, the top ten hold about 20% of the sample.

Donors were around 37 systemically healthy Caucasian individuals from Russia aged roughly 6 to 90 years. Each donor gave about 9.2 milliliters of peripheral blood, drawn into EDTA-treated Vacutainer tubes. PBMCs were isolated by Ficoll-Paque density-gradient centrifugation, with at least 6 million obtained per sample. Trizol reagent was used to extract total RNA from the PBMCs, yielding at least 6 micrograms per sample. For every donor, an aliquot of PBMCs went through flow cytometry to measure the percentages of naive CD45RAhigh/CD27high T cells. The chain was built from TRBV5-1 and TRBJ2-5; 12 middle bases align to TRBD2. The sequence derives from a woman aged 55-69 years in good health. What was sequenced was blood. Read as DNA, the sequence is TGCGCCGGCAGCCCTGGGACTAGCGGGCCGTCGGATGAGCAGTACTTC. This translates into CAGSPGTSGPSDEQYF. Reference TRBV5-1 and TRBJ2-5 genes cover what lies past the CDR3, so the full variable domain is KAGVTQTPRYLIKTRGQQVTLSCSPISGHRSVSWYQQTPGQGLQFLFEYFSETQRNKGNFPGRFSGRQFSNSRSEMNVSTLELGDSALYLCAGSPGTSGPSDEQYFGPGTRLLVL.